In this sample, the clone carrying this TCR beta chain turned up a few times. Its specificity is unknown. This sample was included in a study of T cell clones after liver transplantation. As for the study in general: TCRbeta sequencing after a pre-transplant mixed lymphocyte reaction identified graft-donor-reactive clones, later tracked in post-transplant blood. Study outcomes and limitations: Low donor cell numbers restricted donor-reactive repertoire measurement in a couple of subjects.

TCRdb's table, derived via immunoSEQ multiplex PCR, lists solely in-frame clones and lacks some. The sample has fewer than 85,000 clones, roughly 80% seen once; the top ten hold roughly 0.87%. Trimming at V came to 6 bases and at J to 4 bases, leaving 2 bases not matched to a gene. In germline, CDR1 is MDHEN, CDR2 SYDVKM. The CDR3 extends over 13 amino acids. Unstimulated PBMCs were sorted into CD3+CD4+ and CD3+CD8+ populations. This clonotype was obtained from a human patient who received a liver transplant. T cells may partly derive from the graft donor. The V gene is TRBV28, the J gene TRBJ1-5; 8 nucleotides match TRBD1. Specimen: CD4+ T cells from blood, collected 12 months after liver transplant. The CDR3 loop is CASSRQGNQPQHF. Here the CDR3 DNA reads TGTGCCAGCAGCCGACAGGGGAATCAGCCCCAGCATTTT. Supplemented by reference TRBV28 and TRBJ1-5, the full variable domain reads DVKVTQSSRYLVKRTGEKVFLECVQDMDHENMFWYRQDPGLGLRLIYFSYDVKMKEKGDIPEGYSVSREKKERFSLILESASTNQTSMYLCASSRQGNQPQHFGDGTRLSIL.